This T cell receptor beta chain was identified in a study of neurological immune-mediated disorders. This clonotype was counted ten times or more. This sample's time point: longitudinal time-point 2. Per the germline V gene, CDR1 is SEHNR and CDR2 is FQNEAQ (reference sequence). This CDR3 is 16 amino acids long. Trimming cost V 5 bases and J 6 bases, with 19 bases left between them. Each CDR3 protein gets one entry after TCRdb re-called the 5' RACE reads with MiXCR. The table has some 100,000 distinct CDR3 sequences, 13% seen once; the top ten hold approximately 5%. The sequenced sample consisted of PBMCs. The TCR sequence derives from a female donor with HTLV-1-associated myelopathy (HAM/TSP). This chain joins TRBV7-9 and TRBJ2-2; D gene unclear. CDR3 sequence reads: CASSPSSFRSAGELFF. The CDR3 coding sequence is TGTGCCAGCAGCCCATCTTCCTTCCGGTCGGCCGGGGAGCTGTTTTTT. Full variable domain (missing parts from reference TRBV7-9 and TRBJ2-2): DTGVSQNPRHKITKRGQNVTFRCDPISEHNRLYWYRQTLGQGPEFLTYFQNEAQLEKSRLLSDRFSAERPKGSFSTLEIQRTEQGDSAMYLCASSPSSFRSAGELFFGEGSRLTVL.